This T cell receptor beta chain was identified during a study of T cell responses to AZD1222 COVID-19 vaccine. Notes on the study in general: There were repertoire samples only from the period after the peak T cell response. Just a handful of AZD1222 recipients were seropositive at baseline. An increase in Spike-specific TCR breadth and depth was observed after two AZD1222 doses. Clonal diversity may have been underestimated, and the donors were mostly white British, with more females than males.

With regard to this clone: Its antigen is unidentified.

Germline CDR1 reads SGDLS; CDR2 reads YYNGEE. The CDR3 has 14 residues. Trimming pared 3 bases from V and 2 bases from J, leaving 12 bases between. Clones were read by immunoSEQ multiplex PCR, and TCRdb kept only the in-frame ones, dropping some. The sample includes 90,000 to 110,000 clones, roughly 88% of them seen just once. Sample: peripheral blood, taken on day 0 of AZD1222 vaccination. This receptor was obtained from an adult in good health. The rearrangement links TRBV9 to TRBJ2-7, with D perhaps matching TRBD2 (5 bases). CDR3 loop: CASSETGSPYEQYF. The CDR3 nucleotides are TGTGCCAGCAGCGAGACGGGGAGCCCCTACGAGCAGTACTTC. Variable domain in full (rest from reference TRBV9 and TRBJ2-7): DSGVTQTPKHLITATGQRVTLRCSPRSGDLSVYWYQQSLDQGLQFLIQYYNGEERAKGNILERFSAQQFPDLHSELNLSSLELGDSALYFCASSETGSPYEQYFGPGTRLTVT.